This note documents a single TCR beta chain sequence. This clonotype was observed many times. The clone's antigen remains unknown. Per-nucleotide qualities are absent, and no much larger clonotype sits a single base away. The library was prepared using 5' RACE. Sequenced using an Illumina HiSeq 2500. A second PCR of roughly 7 to 12 cycles was performed with a sample-barcoded 5' primer and a J-beta primer mix. Each TCR beta cDNA molecule received a unique molecular identifier from a template-switch 5' adaptor carrying 12 random nucleotides. Each sample yielded at least 3 million CDR3-containing paired-end reads. The Mint cDNA synthesis kit, primed by a TRBC-specific oligonucleotide, was used to synthesize first-strand cDNA from all RNA. Following uracil-DNA glycosylase treatment, a first 18-cycle PCR with universal primers M1SS and BC2_uni_R was performed on all cDNA. In the paper's pipeline: Each sample was normalized by randomly selecting 1 million high-quality reads, each carrying a distinct molecular identifier. Reads sharing molecular identifiers were discarded rather than binned into consensus sequences. CDR3 identification, clonotype clustering and error correction used MiTCR with a Q25 quality threshold and the strictest error-elimination algorithm. Lower-bound total TCR beta diversity was estimated with a nonparametric unseen species model using Euler transformation. TCRdb reran the public reads through fastp at Q25 and MiXCR, keeping productive beta chains. Records with the same CDR3 protein are collapsed into one entry carrying the most frequent genes and DNA. TCRdb, rather than the study authors, made the V and J calls. The sample has some 790,000 distinct CDR3 sequences on record, about 30% of them singletons. The ten most abundant clones make up 17% of the sample.

The roughly 42 donors, aged about 6 to 90 years, were systemically healthy Caucasian individuals from Russia. Each donor gave roughly 9 milliliters of peripheral blood, drawn into EDTA-treated Vacutainer tubes. Ficoll-Paque density-gradient centrifugation was used to isolate PBMCs, with at least 6.5 million per sample. Total RNA was extracted from PBMCs with Trizol reagent, with at least 5 micrograms obtained per sample. For every donor, flow cytometry on a PBMC aliquot measured the percentage of naive CD45RAhigh/CD27high T cells. The sample is drawn from a study of blood T cells in healthy people across ages (dated by TCRdb to 2013 to 2016). Some background on the complete study: In model experiments, template switching captured about one uniquely barcoded TCR beta cDNA molecule for every two T cells. The study measured age-related changes in TCR beta repertoire diversity using deep sequencing normalized with unique cDNA molecular identifiers. Four age groups were formed from the donors: young (average roughly 15 years), middle-aged (approximately 41), aged (approximately 60) and long-lived (around 82). To avoid experimental bias, donors of different ages were spread randomly across the sequencing lanes. Two additional independent replicas of 1 million unique cDNA reads from the same blood draw were analyzed for two donors (one aged 18 to 30 and one aged 80 or older). The investigation overall reported the following: Observed TCR beta diversity per million T cells fell roughly linearly with age, and a significant reduction was already apparent by age about 38. The CMV infection status of donors was not known, potentially confounding age-related changes in expanded clonotypes. Compared with the aged group, more naive CD4+ T cells, fewer expanded clones and increased TCR diversity were shown by the long-lived group, suggesting age selection. There was a strong correlation between observed TCR beta diversity and the percentage of naive T cells measured by flow cytometry. Estimates of total diversity from one million sequenced T cells were regarded as lower bounds and underestimates. Since profiling was done on bulk unsorted PBMCs, naive and antigen-experienced compartments could not be conclusively compared.

The CDR1 and CDR2 encoded by the germline V gene (reference sequence) are SGHKS and YYEKEE. Trimming at the junction amounts to 2 bases on V and 6 bases on J, and the germline ends lie 11 bases apart. The cysteine opens and the phenylalanine closes a CDR3 of 13 amino acids. The entry retains the CDR3 DNA only, 39 bases that are in frame from base 1. The chain employs TRBV5-5 and TRBJ1-2, with the D gene not confidently named. Specimen: blood. The source of this sequence is a woman of 80 years or more in good health. The CDR3 region reads CASSFGIRNGYTF. In nucleotide form, the sequence is TGTGCCAGCAGCTTCGGGATCCGAAATGGCTACACCTTC.